The 18 T cell receptor beta chains below were found in one sample sequenced in a study of cytomegalovirus exposure and HLA in healthy donors. A multiplex PCR was run with 60 Vbeta primers and 13 Jbeta primers. TCRdb's copy holds only in-frame clones and misses some; the assay was immunoSEQ multiplex PCR. The sample consists of under 200,000 clones, roughly four fifths of them appearing once. The specimen was PBMCs. All receptors derive from a woman aged 18-29 years in good health and CMV-seronegative.

This clone was counted between two and nine times. The chain recombines TRBV7-3 with TRBJ2-5; 13 positions match TRBD2. The germline CDR1 and CDR2 sequences are SGHTA and FQGTGA. The V segment lost 4 bases and the J segment 5 bases; nucleotides outside the gene matches: 7. The CDR3 spans 16 residues. The CDR3 sequence is CASSSVGLAGMETQYF. In nucleotides, the CDR3 is TGTGCCAGCAGCTCTGTGGGACTAGCGGGGATGGAGACCCAGTACTTC.

The CDR3, as DNA: TGTGCCAGCAGCTGGACAGGGGACCAAACGAACACCGGGGAGCTGTTTTTT. Translated: CASSWTGDQTNTGELFF. The genes are TRBV7-6 and TRBJ2-2; 9 nucleotides match TRBD1. CDR1 SGHVS and CDR2 FNYEAQ come from the germline V gene. CDR3 length: 17 amino acids. V was clipped by 4 bases and J by 0 bases; unmatched bases: 6. The full variable domain, its missing parts supplied by reference TRBV7-6 and TRBJ2-2, is GAGVSQSPRYKVTKRGQDVALRCDPISGHVSLYWYRQALGQGPEFLTYFNYEAQQDKSGLPNDRFSAERPEGSISTLTIQRTEQRDSAMYRCASSWTGDQTNTGELFFGEGSRLTVL.

The chain couples TRBV6-6 to TRBJ2-2, with D unresolved. Looked up from germline, CDR1 is MNHNY and CDR2 is SVGAGI (reference sequence). The CDR3 loop spans 11 amino acids. V lost 5 bases and J 6 bases, leaving 4 bases between the germline ends. CDR3 nucleotide sequence: TGTGCCAGCAGTCTCGCCGGGGAGCTGTTTTTT. Protein product: CASSLAGELFF.

The chain links TRBV2 to TRBJ2-1; 8 bases fit TRBD1. CDR3 length: 13 amino acids. The V gene end was trimmed by 4 bases and the J gene end by 9 bases; junction bases not matched to a gene: 5. Germline lookup yields CDR1 SNHLY and CDR2 FYNNEI. CDR3 region: CASSGTGFGEQFF. CDR3 DNA: TGTGCCAGCAGTGGGACAGGGTTTGGTGAGCAGTTCTTC. The full variable domain, completed using reference TRBV2 and TRBJ2-1, is EPEVTQTPSHQVTQMGQEVILRCVPISNHLYFYWYRQILGQKVEFLVSFYNNEISEKSEIFDDQFSVERPDGSNFTLKIRSTKLEDSAMYFCASSGTGFGEQFFGPGTRLTVL.

This chain joins TRBV6-1 and TRBJ1-5; a weak D match, TRBD1 (6 bases). The CDR3 has 13 residues. The V end was cut by 3 bases, the J end by 4 bases, with 7 bases between. Looked up from germline, CDR1 is MNHNS and CDR2 is SASEGT. The CDR3 sequence is CASSDRGNQPQHF. DNA of the CDR3: TGTGCCAGCAGTGACAGGGGAAATCAGCCCCAGCATTTT.

The rearrangement links TRBV6-5 to TRBJ2-3; 8 bases fit TRBD2. From germline, CDR1 is MNHEY and CDR2 SVGAGI. This CDR3 is 15 amino acids long. V dropped 4 bases and J dropped 6; count of bases not matched to a gene: 9. CDR3: CASSWTSTAGDTQYF. The CDR3 DNA is TGTGCCAGCAGTTGGACTAGCACCGCCGGTGATACGCAGTATTTT.

This chain connects TRBV5-1 to TRBJ2-5; 7 positions match TRBD2. TRBJ2-7 explains the end of the DNA better; the J call may be wrong. This CDR3 spans 14 amino acids. Germline V gene lookup returns CDR1 SGHRS and CDR2 YFSETQ. CDR3 nucleotides: TGCGCCAGCAGCTTTTCTAGCGGTACCTACGAGCAGTACTTC. The encoded protein is CASSFSSGTYEQYF.

V usage is TRBV4-1 and J usage is TRBJ1-1; TRBD1 aligns across 8 bases. With 2 bases clipped from V and 2 bases from J, the junction kept 7 bases outside the gene matches. The V gene's germline CDR1 is MGHRA and CDR2 YSYEKL. The CDR3 consists of 16 residues. Written as DNA, the CDR3 is TGCGCCAGCAGCCAACCGGACAGGGACGGAAACACTGAAGCTTTCTTT. Encoded protein: CASSQPDRDGNTEAFF.

This clone showed up just once. This sequence joins TRBV9 and TRBJ2-5, with D tentatively TRBD1 (6 bases). Germline V gene lookup returns CDR1 SGDLS and CDR2 YYNGEE. This CDR3 contains 16 residues. The V and J ends lost 4 bases and 5 bases respectively, with 21 bases between them. The DNA for the CDR3 is TGTGCCAGCAGCACATATACTCGCAGGGGTAGCGAGACCCAGTACTTC. It specifies CASSTYTRRGSETQYF.

The chain recombines TRBV19 with TRBJ2-5, with TRBD2 identical over 13 bases. This CDR3 spans 15 amino acids. V lost 6 bases to trimming and J lost 4 bases; unmatched junction nucleotides: 5. Germline CDR1 is LNHDA and CDR2 is SQIVND (reference sequence). This chain's CDR3 is CASSTSGGAPETQYF. In DNA form, the CDR3 reads TGTGCCAGTAGCACTAGCGGGGGGGCCCCAGAGACCCAGTACTTC.

This sequence joins TRBV7-8 and TRBJ1-1; D gene unclear. The CDR3 consists of 16 residues. Trimming cost V 5 bases and J 3 bases, with 19 bases left between them. CDR1 is SGHVS and CDR2 is FQNEAQ in the germline V gene. CDR3 amino acids: CASSPRFREGDTEAFF. The CDR3, as DNA: TGTGCCAGCAGCCCCCGATTTCGGGAGGGAGACACTGAAGCTTTCTTT.

The V and J genes are TRBV5-6 and TRBJ2-3, with 7 bases lining up with TRBD2. The CDR3 runs 15 residues. V lost 2 bases to trimming and J lost 1 base; unmatched junction nucleotides: 4. Germline V gives CDR1 SGHDT, CDR2 YYEEEE. CDR3 nucleotides: TGTGCCAGCAGCTTTAGAACTAGCGGCACAGATACGCAGTATTTT. Protein sequence: CASSFRTSGTDTQYF.

The V gene is TRBV7-9, the J gene TRBJ2-7; no reliable D call. The CDR3 has 12 residues. Germline V CDR1 and CDR2: SEHNR, FQNEAQ (reference sequence). V dropped 2 bases and J dropped 2 bases, with 4 bases sitting between them. DNA of the CDR3: TGTGCCAGCAGCTTAATCGCCTACGAGCAGTACTTC. Encoded protein: CASSLIAYEQYF.

The V call is TRBV4-1, the J call TRBJ2-7; 8 bases align to TRBD1. Germline trimming cut 0 bases from V and 0 bases from J; bases unmatched to any gene: 4. The germline gives CDR1 MGHRA, CDR2 YSYEKL. The CDR3 is made up of 16 amino acids. The DNA of the CDR3 is TGCGCCAGCAGCCAAGACCCAGGACAGGGCTCCTACGAGCAGTACTTC. Its protein is CASSQDPGQGSYEQYF.

The J gene is TRBJ1-3, the V gene TRBV29-1; weak D call: TRBD1 (6 bases). V was trimmed by 3 bases and J by 2 bases, leaving 8 bases between them. In germline, CDR1 is SQVTM, CDR2 ANQGSEA. The CDR3 consists of 13 residues. The CDR3 bases are TGCAGCGTTGAGGGGGCGCCTGGAAACACCATATATTTT. This encodes CSVEGAPGNTIYF.

The chain links TRBV9 to TRBJ1-4, with 7 positions matching TRBD1. This CDR3 comprises 15 residues. The junction had 9 bases not matched to a gene; V was cut back by 5 bases and J by 5 bases. The germline gives CDR1 SGDLS, CDR2 YYNGEE. Written as DNA, the CDR3 is TGTGCCAGCAGTCCAGGGGGAACAGGGAATGAAAAACTGTTTTTT. Its translation is CASSPGGTGNEKLFF. Together with reference TRBV9 and TRBJ1-4, the CDR3 gives the full variable domain: DSGVTQTPKHLITATGQRVTLRCSPRSGDLSVYWYQQSLDQGLQFLIQYYNGEERAKGNILERFSAQQFPDLHSELNLSSLELGDSALYFCASSPGGTGNEKLFFGSGTQLSVL.

This chain links TRBV7-2 with TRBJ2-5; 10 bases line up with TRBD2. Trimming at V came to 3 bases and at J to 3 bases, leaving 10 bases not matched to a gene. CDR3 size: 17 residues. Germline lookup yields CDR1 SGHTA and CDR2 FQGNSA. The CDR3 nucleotides read TGTGCCAGCAGCTTCGGTTGGAGCGGGGGGGCCAAAGAGACCCAGTACTTC. As protein: CASSFGWSGGAKETQYF.

The chain employs TRBV5-1 and TRBJ2-6; weak D call: TRBD2 (6 bases). Trimming shortened V by 4 bases and J by 1 base, and 9 bases separated the two germline ends. The CDR3 has 15 residues. Per germline, CDR1 SGHRS and CDR2 YFSETQ. The chain's CDR3 is CASSGGNSGANVLTF. The CDR3 bases are TGCGCCAGCAGCGGGGGGAATTCTGGGGCCAACGTCCTGACTTTC.